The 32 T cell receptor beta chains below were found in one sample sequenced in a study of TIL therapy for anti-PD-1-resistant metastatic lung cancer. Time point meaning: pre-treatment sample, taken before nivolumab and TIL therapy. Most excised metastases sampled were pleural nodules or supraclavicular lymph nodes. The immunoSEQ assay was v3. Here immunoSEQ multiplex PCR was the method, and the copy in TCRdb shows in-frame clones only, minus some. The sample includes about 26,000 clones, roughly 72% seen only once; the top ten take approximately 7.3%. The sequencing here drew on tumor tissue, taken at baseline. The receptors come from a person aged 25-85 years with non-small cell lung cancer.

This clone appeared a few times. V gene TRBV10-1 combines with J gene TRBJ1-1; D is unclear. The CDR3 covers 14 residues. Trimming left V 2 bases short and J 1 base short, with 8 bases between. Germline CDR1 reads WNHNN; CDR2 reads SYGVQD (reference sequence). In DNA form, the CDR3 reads TGCGCCAGCAGTGAGGGCTATGGGAACACTGAAGCTTTCTTT. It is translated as CASSEGYGNTEAFF.

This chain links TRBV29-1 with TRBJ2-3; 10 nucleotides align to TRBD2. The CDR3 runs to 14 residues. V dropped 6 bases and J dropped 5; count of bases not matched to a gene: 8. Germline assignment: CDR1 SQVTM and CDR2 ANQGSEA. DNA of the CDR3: TGCAGCGTAAGAAGCGGGGGGGCGGGAGATACGCAGTATTTT. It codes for CSVRSGGAGDTQYF.

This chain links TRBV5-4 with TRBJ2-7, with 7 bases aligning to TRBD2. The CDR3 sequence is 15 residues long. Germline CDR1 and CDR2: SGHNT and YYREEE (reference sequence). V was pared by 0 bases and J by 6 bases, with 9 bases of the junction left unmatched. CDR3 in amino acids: CASSLEALGGGEQYF. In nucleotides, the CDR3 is TGTGCCAGCAGCTTGGAAGCCCTTGGGGGGGGCGAGCAGTACTTC.

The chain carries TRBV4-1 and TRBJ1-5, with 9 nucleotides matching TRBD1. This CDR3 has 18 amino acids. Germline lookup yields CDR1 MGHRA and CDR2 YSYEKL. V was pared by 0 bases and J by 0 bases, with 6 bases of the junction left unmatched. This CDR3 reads CASSQDQGTGTSNQPQHF. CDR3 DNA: TGCGCCAGCAGCCAAGACCAAGGGACAGGGACTAGCAATCAGCCCCAGCATTTT.

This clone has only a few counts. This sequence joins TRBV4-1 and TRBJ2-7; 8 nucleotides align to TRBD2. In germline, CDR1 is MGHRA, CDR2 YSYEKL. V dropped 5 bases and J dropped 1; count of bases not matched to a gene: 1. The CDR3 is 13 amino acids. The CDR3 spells CASSTSGSYEQYF. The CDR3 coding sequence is TGCGCCAGCAGCACTAGCGGATCCTACGAGCAGTACTTC.

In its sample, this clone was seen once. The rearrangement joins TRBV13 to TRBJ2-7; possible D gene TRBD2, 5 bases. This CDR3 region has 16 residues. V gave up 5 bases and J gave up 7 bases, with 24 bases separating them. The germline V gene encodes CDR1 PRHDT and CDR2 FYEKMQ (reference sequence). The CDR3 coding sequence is TGTGCCAGCAGCCGGTCCCCCCCAGGAGTGGAGGTGGAGCAGTACTTC. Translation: CASSRSPPGVEVEQYF.

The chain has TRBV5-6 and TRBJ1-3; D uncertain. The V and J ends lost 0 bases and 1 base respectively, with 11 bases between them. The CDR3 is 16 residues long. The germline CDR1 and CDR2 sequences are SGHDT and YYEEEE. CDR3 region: CASSLVDRGSGNTIYF. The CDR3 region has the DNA TGTGCCAGCAGCTTGGTTGATCGGGGTTCTGGAAACACCATATATTTT.

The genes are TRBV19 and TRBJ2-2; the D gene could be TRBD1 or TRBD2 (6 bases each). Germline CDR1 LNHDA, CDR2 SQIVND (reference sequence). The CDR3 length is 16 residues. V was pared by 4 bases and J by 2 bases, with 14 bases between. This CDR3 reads CASSTNREVNTGELFF. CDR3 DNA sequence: TGTGCCAGTAGTACAAACAGGGAGGTCAACACCGGGGAGCTGTTTTTT.

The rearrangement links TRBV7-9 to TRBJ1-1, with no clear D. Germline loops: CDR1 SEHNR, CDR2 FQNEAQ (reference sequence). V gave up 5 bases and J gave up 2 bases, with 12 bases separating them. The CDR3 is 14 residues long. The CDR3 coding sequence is TGTGCCAGCAGCGCCCGAAGCTCCAACACTGAAGCTTTCTTT. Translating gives CASSARSSNTEAFF.

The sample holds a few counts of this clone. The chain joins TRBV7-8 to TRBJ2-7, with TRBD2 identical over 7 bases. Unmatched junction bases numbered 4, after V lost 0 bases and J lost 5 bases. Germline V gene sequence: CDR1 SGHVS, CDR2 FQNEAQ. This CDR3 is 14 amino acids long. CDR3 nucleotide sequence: TGTGCCAGCAGCTTAGCGGCGCGGGGGAACGAGCAGTACTTC. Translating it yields CASSLAARGNEQYF.

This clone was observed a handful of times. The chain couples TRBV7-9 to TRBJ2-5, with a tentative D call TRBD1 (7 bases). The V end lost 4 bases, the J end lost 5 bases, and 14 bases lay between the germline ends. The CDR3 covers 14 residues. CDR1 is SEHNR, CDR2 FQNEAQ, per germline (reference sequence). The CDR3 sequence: CASSWDRGGETQYF. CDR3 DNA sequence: TGTGCCAGCAGCTGGGACAGAGGGGGGGAGACCCAGTACTTC. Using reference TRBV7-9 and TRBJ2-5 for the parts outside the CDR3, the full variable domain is DTGVSQNPRHKITKRGQNVTFRCDPISEHNRLYWYRQTLGQGPEFLTYFQNEAQLEKSRLLSDRFSAERPKGSFSTLEIQRTEQGDSAMYLCASSWDRGGETQYFGPGTRLLVL.

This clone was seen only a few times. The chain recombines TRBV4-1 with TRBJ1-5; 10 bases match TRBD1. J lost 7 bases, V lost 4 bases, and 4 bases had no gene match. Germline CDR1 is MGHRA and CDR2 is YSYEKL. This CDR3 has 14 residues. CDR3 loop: CASSRDRGGQPQHF. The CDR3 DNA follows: TGCGCCAGCAGCCGGGACAGGGGAGGACAGCCCCAGCATTTT.

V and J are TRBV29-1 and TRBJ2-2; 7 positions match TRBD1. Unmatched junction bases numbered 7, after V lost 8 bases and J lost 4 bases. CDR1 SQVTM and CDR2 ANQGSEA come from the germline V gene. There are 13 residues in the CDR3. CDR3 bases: TGCAGCTTCACCGGGACAGCCACCGGGGAGCTGTTTTTT. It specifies CSFTGTATGELFF.

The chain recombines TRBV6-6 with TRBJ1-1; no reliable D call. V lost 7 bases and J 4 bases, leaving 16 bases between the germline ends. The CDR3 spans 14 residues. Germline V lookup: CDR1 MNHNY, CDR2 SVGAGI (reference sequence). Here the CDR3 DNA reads TGTGCCAGCACCTCAGACAAATACCGCACTGAAGCTTTCTTT. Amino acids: CASTSDKYRTEAFF.

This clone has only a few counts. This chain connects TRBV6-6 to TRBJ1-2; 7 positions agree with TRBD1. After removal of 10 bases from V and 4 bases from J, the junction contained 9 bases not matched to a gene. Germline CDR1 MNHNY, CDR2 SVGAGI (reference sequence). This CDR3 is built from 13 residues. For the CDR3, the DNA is TGTGCCACTAACCGACAGGGTTCCTATGGCTACACCTTC. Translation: CATNRQGSYGYTF.

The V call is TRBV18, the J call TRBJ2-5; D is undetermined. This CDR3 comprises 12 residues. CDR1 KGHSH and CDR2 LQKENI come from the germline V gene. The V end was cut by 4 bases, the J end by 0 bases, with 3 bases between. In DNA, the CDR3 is TGTGCCAGCTCACGGTACCAAGAGACCCAGTACTTC. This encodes CASSRYQETQYF.

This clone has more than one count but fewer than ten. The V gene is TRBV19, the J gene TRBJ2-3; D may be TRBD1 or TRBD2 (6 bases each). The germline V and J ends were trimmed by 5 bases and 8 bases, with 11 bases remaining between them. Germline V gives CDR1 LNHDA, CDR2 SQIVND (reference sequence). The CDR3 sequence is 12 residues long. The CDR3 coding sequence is TGTGCCAGTAGTCTAGGGGGAGGTACGCAGTATTTT. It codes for CASSLGGGTQYF.

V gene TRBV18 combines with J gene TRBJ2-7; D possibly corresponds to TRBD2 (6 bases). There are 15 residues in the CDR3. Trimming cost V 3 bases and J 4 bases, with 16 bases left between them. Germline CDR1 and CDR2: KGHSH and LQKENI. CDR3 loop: CASSPRGGNLYEQYF. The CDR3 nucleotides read TGTGCCAGCTCACCCCGGGGCGGGAATCTGTACGAGCAGTACTTC.

CDR3 nucleotides: TGTGCCAGCAGCTTAGGGACTAGCGGTCCAGATACGCAGTATTTT. Translation gives CASSLGTSGPDTQYF. V and J are TRBV7-3 and TRBJ2-3, with 11 nucleotides matching TRBD2. In germline, CDR1 is SGHTA, CDR2 FQGTGA. The CDR3 runs to 15 residues. V lost 2 bases and J lost 4; bases outside the gene matches: 2.

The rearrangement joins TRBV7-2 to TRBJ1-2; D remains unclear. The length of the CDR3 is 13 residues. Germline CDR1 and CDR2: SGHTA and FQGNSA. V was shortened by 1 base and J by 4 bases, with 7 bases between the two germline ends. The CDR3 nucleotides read TGTGCCAGCAGCTTAGTATCTACCTATGGCTACACCTTC. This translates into CASSLVSTYGYTF. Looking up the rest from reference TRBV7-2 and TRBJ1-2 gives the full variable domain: GAGVSQSPSNKVTEKGKDVELRCDPISGHTALYWYRQSLGQGLEFLIYFQGNSAPDKSGLPSDRFSAERTGGSVSTLTIQRTQQEDSAVYLCASSLVSTYGYTFGSGTRLTVV.

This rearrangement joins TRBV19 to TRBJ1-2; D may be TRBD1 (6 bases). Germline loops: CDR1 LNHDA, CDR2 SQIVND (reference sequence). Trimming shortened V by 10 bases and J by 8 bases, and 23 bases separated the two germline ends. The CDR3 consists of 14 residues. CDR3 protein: CAIASGGGPRGYTF. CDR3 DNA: TGTGCCATCGCCTCCGGGGGCGGCCCGCGAGGCTACACCTTC.

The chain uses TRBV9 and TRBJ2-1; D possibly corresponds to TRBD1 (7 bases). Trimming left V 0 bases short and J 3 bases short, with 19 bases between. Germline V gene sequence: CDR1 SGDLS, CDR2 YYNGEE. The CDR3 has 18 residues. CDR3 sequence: CASSVAVTGQGGYNEQFF. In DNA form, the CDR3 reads TGTGCCAGCAGCGTAGCTGTTACAGGGCAGGGGGGCTACAATGAGCAGTTCTTC.

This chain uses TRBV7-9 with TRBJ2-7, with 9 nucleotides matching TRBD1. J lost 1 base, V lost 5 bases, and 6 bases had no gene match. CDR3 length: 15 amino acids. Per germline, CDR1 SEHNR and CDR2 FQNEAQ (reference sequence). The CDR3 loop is CASSTTDRGSYEQYF. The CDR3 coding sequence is TGTGCCAGCAGCACTACGGACAGGGGTTCCTACGAGCAGTACTTC.

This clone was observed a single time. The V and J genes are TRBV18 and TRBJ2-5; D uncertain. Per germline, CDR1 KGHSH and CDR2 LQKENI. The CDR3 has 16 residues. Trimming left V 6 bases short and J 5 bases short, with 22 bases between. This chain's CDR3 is CASSPEPGILGETQYF. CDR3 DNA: TGTGCCAGCTCCCCCGAGCCTGGGATTCTCGGGGAGACCCAGTACTTC.

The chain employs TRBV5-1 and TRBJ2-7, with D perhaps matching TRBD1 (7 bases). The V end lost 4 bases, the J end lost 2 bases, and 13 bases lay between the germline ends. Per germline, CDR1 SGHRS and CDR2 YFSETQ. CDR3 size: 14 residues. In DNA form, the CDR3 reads TGCGCCAGCAGCCGGGGGACAGCCCCCTACGAGCAGTACTTC. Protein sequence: CASSRGTAPYEQYF.

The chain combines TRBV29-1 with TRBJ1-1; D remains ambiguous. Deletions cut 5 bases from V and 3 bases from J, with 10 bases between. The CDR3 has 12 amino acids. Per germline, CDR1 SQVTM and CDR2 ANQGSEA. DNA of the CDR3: TGCAGCGTTATTAACAGAGACACTGAAGCTTTCTTT. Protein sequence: CSVINRDTEAFF.

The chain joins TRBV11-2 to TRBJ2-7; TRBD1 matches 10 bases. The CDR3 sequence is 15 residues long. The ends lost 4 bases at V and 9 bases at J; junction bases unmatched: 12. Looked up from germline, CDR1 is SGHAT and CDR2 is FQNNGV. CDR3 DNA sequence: TGTGCCAGCAGCTGGGGTGGGACAGGGGTTCTTATGCAGTACTTC. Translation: CASSWGGTGVLMQYF.

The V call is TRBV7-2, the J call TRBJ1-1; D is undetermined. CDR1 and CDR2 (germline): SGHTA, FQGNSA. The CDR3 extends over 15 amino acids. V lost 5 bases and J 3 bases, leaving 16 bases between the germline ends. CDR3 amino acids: CASSVRHPADTEAFF. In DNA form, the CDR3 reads TGTGCCAGCAGCGTAAGACACCCGGCGGACACTGAAGCTTTCTTT.

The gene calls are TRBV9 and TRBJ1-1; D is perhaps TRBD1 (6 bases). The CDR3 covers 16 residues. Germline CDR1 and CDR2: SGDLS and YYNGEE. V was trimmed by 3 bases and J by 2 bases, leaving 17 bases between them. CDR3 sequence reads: CASSASRAGANTEAFF. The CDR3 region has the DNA TGTGCCAGCAGCGCATCGCGGGCAGGGGCAAACACTGAAGCTTTCTTT.

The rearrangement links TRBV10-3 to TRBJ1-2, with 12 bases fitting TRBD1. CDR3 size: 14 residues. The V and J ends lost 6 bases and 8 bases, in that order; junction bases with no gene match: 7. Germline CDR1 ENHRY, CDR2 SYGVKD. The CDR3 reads CAIRGQGAERGYTF. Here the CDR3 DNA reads TGTGCCATCAGGGGACAGGGGGCGGAACGGGGCTACACCTTC.

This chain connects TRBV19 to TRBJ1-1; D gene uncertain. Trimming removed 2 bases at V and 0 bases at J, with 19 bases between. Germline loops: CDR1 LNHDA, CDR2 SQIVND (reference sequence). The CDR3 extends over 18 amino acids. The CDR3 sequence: CASSIYDGILNLNTEAFF. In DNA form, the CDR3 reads TGTGCCAGTAGTATATACGACGGAATTCTAAATCTGAACACTGAAGCTTTCTTT.

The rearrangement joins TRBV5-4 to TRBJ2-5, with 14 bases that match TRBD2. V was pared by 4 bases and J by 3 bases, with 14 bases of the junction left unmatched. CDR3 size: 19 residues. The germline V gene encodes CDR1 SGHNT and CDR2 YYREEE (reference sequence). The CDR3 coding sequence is TGTGCCAGCAGCACTCAAACCGGGACTAGCGGGGGAGGAAAAGAGACCCAGTACTTC. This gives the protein CASSTQTGTSGGGKETQYF. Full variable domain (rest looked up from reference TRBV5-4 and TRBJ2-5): ETGVTQSPTHLIKTRGQQVTLRCSSQSGHNTVSWYQQALGQGPQFIFQYYREEENGRGNFPPRFSGLQFPNYSSELNVNALELDDSALYLCASSTQTGTSGGGKETQYFGPGTRLLVL.